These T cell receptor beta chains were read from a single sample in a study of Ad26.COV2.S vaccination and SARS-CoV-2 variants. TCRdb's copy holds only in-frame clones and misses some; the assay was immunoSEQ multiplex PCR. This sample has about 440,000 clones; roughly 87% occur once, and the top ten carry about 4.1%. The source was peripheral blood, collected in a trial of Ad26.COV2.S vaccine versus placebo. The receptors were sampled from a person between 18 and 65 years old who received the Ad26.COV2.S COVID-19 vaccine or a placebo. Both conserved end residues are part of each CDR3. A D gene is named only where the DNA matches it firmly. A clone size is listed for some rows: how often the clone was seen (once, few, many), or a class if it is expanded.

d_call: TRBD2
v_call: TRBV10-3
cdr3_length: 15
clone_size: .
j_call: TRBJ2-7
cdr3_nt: TGTGCCATCAGTACCCTAGCGGGGGTTGCCTACGAGCAGTACTTC
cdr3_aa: CAISTLAGVAYEQYF

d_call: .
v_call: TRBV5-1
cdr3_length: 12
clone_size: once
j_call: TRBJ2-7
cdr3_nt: TGCGCCAGCAGCGAAAGCTCCTACGAGCAGTACTTC
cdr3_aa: CASSESSYEQYF

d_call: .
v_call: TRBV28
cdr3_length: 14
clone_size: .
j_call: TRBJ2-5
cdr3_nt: TGTGCCAGCAGTACCCCGACAGCACAAGAGACCCAGTACTTC
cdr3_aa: CASSTPTAQETQYF

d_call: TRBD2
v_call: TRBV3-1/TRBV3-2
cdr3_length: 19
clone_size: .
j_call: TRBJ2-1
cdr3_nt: TGTGCCAGCAGCCACGGAAGTCTAGCGGGAGGGAGCTCCTACAATGAGCAGTTCTTC
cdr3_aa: CASSHGSLAGGSSYNEQFF

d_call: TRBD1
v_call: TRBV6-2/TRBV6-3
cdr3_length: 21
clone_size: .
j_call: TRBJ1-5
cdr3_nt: TGTGCCAGCAGTTACACTATCGAACCGGGACAGGGGGAATATAGCAATCAGCCCCAGCATTTT
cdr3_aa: CASSYTIEPGQGEYSNQPQHF

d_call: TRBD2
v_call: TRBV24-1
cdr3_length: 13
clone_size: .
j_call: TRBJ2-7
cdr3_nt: TGTGCCACCAGTGGAGGCGGGGGGAGGGAGCAGTACTTC
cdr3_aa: CATSGGGGREQYF

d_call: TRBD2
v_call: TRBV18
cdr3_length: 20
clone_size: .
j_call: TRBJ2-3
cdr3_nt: TGTGCCAGCTCACCACTTGATGGAGTAGGGACTAGCGGGAAGACAGATACGCAGTATTTT
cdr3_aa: CASSPLDGVGTSGKTDTQYF

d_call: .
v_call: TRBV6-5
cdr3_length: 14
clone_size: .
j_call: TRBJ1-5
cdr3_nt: TGTGCCAGCAGGGGGCAGGGAGGGGGTCAGCCCCAGCATTTT
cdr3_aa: CASRGQGGGQPQHF

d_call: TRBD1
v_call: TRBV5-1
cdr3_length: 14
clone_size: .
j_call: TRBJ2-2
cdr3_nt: TGCGCCAGCAGCGCGACAGGGAGCACCGGGGAGCTGTTTTTT
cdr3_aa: CASSATGSTGELFF

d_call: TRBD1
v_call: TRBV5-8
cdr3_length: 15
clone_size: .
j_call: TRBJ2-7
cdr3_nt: TGTGCCAGCAGCTTAGACAGGGCCTACTCCTACGAGCAGTACTTC
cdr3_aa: CASSLDRAYSYEQYF

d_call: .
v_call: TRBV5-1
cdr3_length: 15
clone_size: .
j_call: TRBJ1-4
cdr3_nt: TGCGCCAGCAGCTTGGGCGACACCTCAAATGAAAAACTGTTTTTT
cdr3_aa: CASSLGDTSNEKLFF

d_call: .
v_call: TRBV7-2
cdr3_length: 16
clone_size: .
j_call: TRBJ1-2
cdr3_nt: TGTGCCAGCAGCTTAGCCACAGCATCTGGTCTCTATGGCTACACCTTC
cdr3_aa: CASSLATASGLYGYTF

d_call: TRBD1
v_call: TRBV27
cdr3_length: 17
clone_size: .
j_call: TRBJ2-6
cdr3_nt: TGTGCCAGCAGTTGGGACAGGGGGGGCTCTGGGGCCAACGTCCTGACTTTC
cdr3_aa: CASSWDRGGSGANVLTF

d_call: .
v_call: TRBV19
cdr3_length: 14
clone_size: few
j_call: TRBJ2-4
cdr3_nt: TGTGCCAGTAGTGTAACAGGGGCCAAAAACATTCAGTACTTC
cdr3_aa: CASSVTGAKNIQYF

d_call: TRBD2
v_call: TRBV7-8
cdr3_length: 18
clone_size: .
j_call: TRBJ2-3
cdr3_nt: TGTGCCAGCAGCTTCGGGACTAGCGGGAGGCCGGGCACAGATACGCAGTATTTT
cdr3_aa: CASSFGTSGRPGTDTQYF

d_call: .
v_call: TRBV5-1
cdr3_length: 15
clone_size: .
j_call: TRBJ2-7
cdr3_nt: TGCGCCAGCAGATTCGACAGGGGACTAGCCTACGAGCAGTACTTC
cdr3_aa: CASRFDRGLAYEQYF

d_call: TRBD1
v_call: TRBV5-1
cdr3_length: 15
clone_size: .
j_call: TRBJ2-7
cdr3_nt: TGCGCCAGCAGCTTGGGGCCCCGGGACAGCTACGAGCAGTACTTC
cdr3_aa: CASSLGPRDSYEQYF

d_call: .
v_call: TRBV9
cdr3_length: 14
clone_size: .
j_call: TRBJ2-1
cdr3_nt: TGTGCCAGCAGCGTAGATGTCTACCCCAATGAGCAGTTCTTC
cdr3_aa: CASSVDVYPNEQFF

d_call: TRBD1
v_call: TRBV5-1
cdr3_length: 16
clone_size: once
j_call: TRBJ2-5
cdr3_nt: TGCGCCAGCACCCTGGGGCCGGCAGGGGGACAAGAGACCCAGTACTTC
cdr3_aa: CASTLGPAGGQETQYF

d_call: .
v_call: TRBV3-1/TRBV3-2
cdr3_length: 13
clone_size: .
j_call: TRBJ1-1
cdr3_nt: TGTGCCAGCAGCCAGTCGACGAACACTGAAGCTTTCTTT
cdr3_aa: CASSQSTNTEAFF

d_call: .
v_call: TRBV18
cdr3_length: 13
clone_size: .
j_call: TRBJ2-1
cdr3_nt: TGTGCCAGCTCACCAAGGGACGTCAATGAGCAGTTCTTC
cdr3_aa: CASSPRDVNEQFF

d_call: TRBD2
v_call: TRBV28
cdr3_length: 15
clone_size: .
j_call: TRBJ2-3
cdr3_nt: TGTGCCAGCAGTTCACCGGGACTAGGGCTAGATACGCAGTATTTT
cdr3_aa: CASSSPGLGLDTQYF

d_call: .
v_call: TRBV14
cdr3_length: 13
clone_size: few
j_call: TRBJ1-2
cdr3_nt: TGTGCCAGCAGCCATTTTAACCACTATGGCTACACCTTC
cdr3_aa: CASSHFNHYGYTF